These T cell receptor beta chains were read from a single sample in a study of control samples from healthy donors and cancer patients. Assay used: immunoSEQ multiplex PCR; TCRdb lists only in-frame clones, some missing. The table includes more than 30,000 clones, around 83% detected once. Sequenced: PBMCs. The origin of the receptors is a woman aged 55-70 years with lung cancer. The CDR3 runs from the conserved cysteine through the conserved F or W. A D gene is named only where the DNA matches it firmly. The size entry is marked missing in some rows and otherwise reads once, few, many or a size class.

j_call: TRBJ2-7
d_call: -
clone_size: -
v_call: TRBV4-3
cdr3_nt: TGCGCCAGCAGCCAAGCTTTAACCTACGAGCAGTACTTC
cdr3_aa: CASSQALTYEQYF

j_call: TRBJ1-5
d_call: -
clone_size: -
v_call: TRBV7-3
cdr3_nt: TGTGCCAGCAGCCCAAATGGGGGGGGCAATCAGCCCCAGCATTTT
cdr3_aa: CASSPNGGGNQPQHF

j_call: TRBJ1-4
d_call: -
clone_size: -
v_call: TRBV15
cdr3_nt: TGTGCCACCAGCAGAACACAGGGTTATAATGAAAAACTGTTTTTT
cdr3_aa: CATSRTQGYNEKLFF

j_call: TRBJ2-7
d_call: -
clone_size: few
v_call: TRBV4-1
cdr3_nt: TGCGCCAGCAGCCTCCGGGACAAGGGAGACTACGAGCAGTACTTC
cdr3_aa: CASSLRDKGDYEQYF

j_call: TRBJ1-2
d_call: -
clone_size: -
v_call: TRBV19
cdr3_nt: TGTGCCAGCACGGACCCCTTAAGATTATACCGAAACTATGGCTACACCTTC
cdr3_aa: CASTDPLRLYRNYGYTF

j_call: TRBJ1-1
d_call: -
clone_size: -
v_call: TRBV6-5
cdr3_nt: TGTGCCAGCCGGGGACGGTCGAACACTGAAGCTTTCTTT
cdr3_aa: CASRGRSNTEAFF

j_call: TRBJ1-6
d_call: -
clone_size: -
v_call: TRBV5-8
cdr3_nt: TGTGCCAGCAGCTTGGAGTTGGGCGCGGGCAATTCACCCCTCCACTTT
cdr3_aa: CASSLELGAGNSPLHF

j_call: TRBJ1-5
d_call: -
clone_size: -
v_call: TRBV6-5
cdr3_nt: TGTGCCACCACGCCGTCCCGGGGCGATCAGCCCCAGCATTTT
cdr3_aa: CATTPSRGDQPQHF

j_call: TRBJ2-1
d_call: -
clone_size: -
v_call: TRBV7-2
cdr3_nt: TGTGCCAGCACCCTGTCGGGTCCCATTCAGCAGTTCTTC
cdr3_aa: CASTLSGPIQQFF

j_call: TRBJ2-7
d_call: -
clone_size: -
v_call: TRBV19
cdr3_nt: TGTGCCAGTAGTGTGGGCTCGGGAGAGTTTTACGAGCAGTACTTC
cdr3_aa: CASSVGSGEFYEQYF

j_call: TRBJ2-7
d_call: TRBD1
clone_size: -
v_call: TRBV7-6
cdr3_nt: TGTGCCAGCAGCTTTGGACAGGGGTCCTACGAGCAGTACTTC
cdr3_aa: CASSFGQGSYEQYF

j_call: TRBJ1-1
d_call: -
clone_size: few
v_call: TRBV14
cdr3_nt: TGTGCCAGCAGCCAAGAATATGGGAGGAACACTGAAGCTTTCTTT
cdr3_aa: CASSQEYGRNTEAFF

j_call: TRBJ2-7
d_call: -
clone_size: -
v_call: TRBV20-1
cdr3_nt: TGCAGTGCTAGTGGGCCAAACTACGAGCAGTACTTC
cdr3_aa: CSASGPNYEQYF

j_call: TRBJ2-7
d_call: TRBD1
clone_size: -
v_call: TRBV29-1
cdr3_nt: TGCAGCGTTGGGGGACAGGGATCGGCCACTGGCGAGCAGTACTTC
cdr3_aa: CSVGGQGSATGEQYF

j_call: TRBJ1-4
d_call: TRBD1
clone_size: -
v_call: TRBV7-2
cdr3_nt: TGTGCCAGCAGCTCCCCCGGGACAGGGGTCGAAAAACTGTTTTTT
cdr3_aa: CASSSPGTGVEKLFF

j_call: TRBJ2-5
d_call: TRBD2
clone_size: -
v_call: TRBV4-2
cdr3_nt: TGTGCCAGCAGCCAAGAGTTGTTGAGGCGGGGGGGCCTTTACTTC
cdr3_aa: CASSQELLRRGGLYF

j_call: TRBJ1-1
d_call: TRBD1
clone_size: -
v_call: TRBV2
cdr3_nt: TGTGCCAGCAGTGAACGACAGGGTAACGCTGAAGCTTTCTTT
cdr3_aa: CASSERQGNAEAFF

j_call: TRBJ2-6
d_call: -
clone_size: -
v_call: TRBV9
cdr3_nt: TGTGCCAGCAGCGTAGGGGACACTGGGGCCAACGTCCTGACTTTC
cdr3_aa: CASSVGDTGANVLTF

j_call: TRBJ2-5
d_call: -
clone_size: -
v_call: TRBV3-1/TRBV3-2
cdr3_nt: TGTGCCAGCAGCCTCGGGGAGGAGACCCAGTACTTC
cdr3_aa: CASSLGEETQYF

j_call: TRBJ1-5
d_call: -
clone_size: once
v_call: TRBV15
cdr3_nt: TGTGCCACCAGCAGAGATTCGGGTGTGTGGCCCCAGCATTTT
cdr3_aa: CATSRDSGVWPQHF

j_call: TRBJ2-1
d_call: TRBD2
clone_size: -
v_call: TRBV11-2
cdr3_nt: TGTGCCAGCACCTTAGCGGGAGTGAATGAGCAGTTCTTC
cdr3_aa: CASTLAGVNEQFF

j_call: TRBJ2-7
d_call: -
clone_size: -
v_call: TRBV18
cdr3_nt: TGTGCCAGCTCACCACCCGGTCAAAAGGGATACGAGCAGTACTTC
cdr3_aa: CASSPPGQKGYEQYF

j_call: TRBJ1-6
d_call: -
clone_size: -
v_call: TRBV18
cdr3_nt: TGTGCCAGCTCACAGGCCGGACTGAGCTCCTATAATTCACCCCTCCACTTT
cdr3_aa: CASSQAGLSSYNSPLHF

j_call: TRBJ2-2
d_call: -
clone_size: -
v_call: TRBV6-1
cdr3_nt: TGTGCCAGCAGTGAAGGTGTAGGTCGGAACACCGGGGAGCTGTTTTTT
cdr3_aa: CASSEGVGRNTGELFF

j_call: TRBJ2-1
d_call: -
clone_size: -
v_call: TRBV2
cdr3_nt: TGTGCCAGCAATAGCAGAGCGGACAATGAGCAGTTCTTC
cdr3_aa: CASNSRADNEQFF

j_call: TRBJ2-7
d_call: -
clone_size: -
v_call: TRBV5-1
cdr3_nt: TGCGCCAGCAGCTTGGGGGGCGCGGCCTACGAGCAGTACTTC
cdr3_aa: CASSLGGAAYEQYF

j_call: TRBJ2-1
d_call: -
clone_size: -
v_call: TRBV5-1
cdr3_nt: TGCGCCAGCAGCTTGACAGGGAACCCCTACAATGAGCAGTTCTTC
cdr3_aa: CASSLTGNPYNEQFF

j_call: TRBJ1-1
d_call: -
clone_size: -
v_call: TRBV27
cdr3_nt: TGTGCCAGCAGTTTATTGCGGCAGGAGATCACTGAAGCTTTCTTT
cdr3_aa: CASSLLRQEITEAFF

j_call: TRBJ1-3
d_call: -
clone_size: -
v_call: TRBV30
cdr3_nt: TGTGCCTGGAGTGTATCGGGGACTGGAAACACCATATATTTT
cdr3_aa: CAWSVSGTGNTIYF

j_call: TRBJ2-7
d_call: TRBD2
clone_size: few
v_call: TRBV30
cdr3_nt: TGTGCCTGGAGGAATTGGGGGGGGGACTCCTACGAGCAGTACTTC
cdr3_aa: CAWRNWGGDSYEQYF

j_call: TRBJ1-3
d_call: -
clone_size: few
v_call: TRBV7-2
cdr3_nt: TGTGCCAGCAGCTTACAGGTGAACTCTGGAAACACCATATATTTT
cdr3_aa: CASSLQVNSGNTIYF

j_call: TRBJ1-1
d_call: -
clone_size: once
v_call: TRBV12-3/TRBV12-4
cdr3_nt: TGTGCCAGCAGATTGGGAGAGAACACTGAAGCTTTCTTT
cdr3_aa: CASRLGENTEAFF

j_call: TRBJ2-7
d_call: -
clone_size: -
v_call: TRBV6-5
cdr3_nt: TGTGCCAGCAGCCCCCGGACCTTGGGCTACGAGCAGTACTTC
cdr3_aa: CASSPRTLGYEQYF

j_call: TRBJ2-3
d_call: TRBD2
clone_size: -
v_call: TRBV7-6
cdr3_nt: TGTGCCAGCAGCTTAGGCGGGGGGCATACAGATACGCAGTATTTT
cdr3_aa: CASSLGGGHTDTQYF

j_call: TRBJ1-4
d_call: -
clone_size: -
v_call: TRBV7-9
cdr3_nt: TGTGCCAGCAGCTATTACAAGAATGAAAAACTGTTTTTT
cdr3_aa: CASSYYKNEKLFF

j_call: TRBJ2-3
d_call: -
clone_size: -
v_call: TRBV10-1
cdr3_nt: TGCGCCAGCAGTGAGTCAGGGCAGCCCACAGATACGCAGTATTTT
cdr3_aa: CASSESGQPTDTQYF

j_call: TRBJ1-3
d_call: -
clone_size: -
v_call: TRBV12-3/TRBV12-4
cdr3_nt: TGTGCCAGCAGCCGGGCCGGGGGAAACACCATATATTTT
cdr3_aa: CASSRAGGNTIYF

j_call: TRBJ1-1
d_call: -
clone_size: once
v_call: TRBV19
cdr3_nt: TGTGCCAGTAGTCCCTGGGGACGGATAAACACTGAAGCTTTCTTT
cdr3_aa: CASSPWGRINTEAFF

j_call: TRBJ1-1
d_call: -
clone_size: few
v_call: TRBV6-1
cdr3_nt: TGTGCCAGCAGTCAAGCCGGGTCCGGGAACACTGAAGCTTTCTTT
cdr3_aa: CASSQAGSGNTEAFF

j_call: TRBJ2-2
d_call: TRBD1
clone_size: -
v_call: TRBV24-1
cdr3_nt: TGTGCCACCAGTGAGGGACAGCGAGGGGAGCTGTTTTTT
cdr3_aa: CATSEGQRGELFF

j_call: TRBJ2-2
d_call: -
clone_size: -
v_call: TRBV18
cdr3_nt: TGTGCCAGCTCACCACTAGGGACATCCGGGGAGCTGTTTTTT
cdr3_aa: CASSPLGTSGELFF